This T cell receptor (beta chain) was documented in a study of shared T cell receptors in the human thymus. Trimming took off 4 bases at V and 6 bases at J, with 9 bases between the two ends. Germline assignment: CDR1 MGHDK and CDR2 SYGVNS. This CDR3 is built from 13 residues. The assay was immunoSEQ multiplex PCR, and TCRdb's table has in-frame clones only and misses some. The profile shows 550,000 to 800,000 clones, approximately 85% of them singletons. This clone was counted a single time. These data are also associated with another study on human thymus T cells.

The J gene is TRBJ2-2, the V gene TRBV25-1; D not resolved. The sequenced material came from thymocytes. The sequence derives from a girl under three years old with a congenital heart defect. The CDR3 protein is CASSGYGPGELFF. CDR3 sequence (DNA): TGTGCCAGCAGTGGCTACGGTCCCGGGGAGCTGTTTTTT.